The T cell receptor beta chain under discussion was sequenced for a study of blood T cell repertoires in COVID-19. This clone was found once. Sequenced by immunoSEQ multiplex PCR; TCRdb stores in-frame clones only, minus some. In the table there are around 120,000 clones, more than 90% of which are singletons. Germline CDR1 and CDR2: WNHNN and SYGVQD (reference sequence). V shed 3 bases, J shed 3 bases, and the junction held 1 base outside the gene matches. The CDR3 length is 15 residues. The chain joins TRBV10-1 to TRBJ2-1, with 11 positions matching TRBD2. This receptor was taken from a man aged 55 to 70 with COVID-19, enrolled during active disease. Source material: peripheral blood. CDR3 protein: CASSDTSGGYNEQFF. The CDR3 nucleotides read TGCGCCAGCAGTGATACTAGCGGGGGCTACAATGAGCAGTTCTTC.